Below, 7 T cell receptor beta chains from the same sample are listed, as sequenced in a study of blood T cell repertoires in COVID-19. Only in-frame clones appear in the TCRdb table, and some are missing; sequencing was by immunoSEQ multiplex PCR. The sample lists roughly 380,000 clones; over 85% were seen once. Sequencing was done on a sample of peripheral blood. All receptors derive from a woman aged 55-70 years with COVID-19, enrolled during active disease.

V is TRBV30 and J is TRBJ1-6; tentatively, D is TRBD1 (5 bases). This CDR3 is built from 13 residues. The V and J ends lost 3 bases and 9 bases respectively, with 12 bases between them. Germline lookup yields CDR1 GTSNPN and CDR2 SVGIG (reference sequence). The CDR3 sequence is CAWRGQSGSPLHF. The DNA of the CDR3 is TGTGCCTGGAGAGGACAATCGGGTTCACCCCTCCACTTT.

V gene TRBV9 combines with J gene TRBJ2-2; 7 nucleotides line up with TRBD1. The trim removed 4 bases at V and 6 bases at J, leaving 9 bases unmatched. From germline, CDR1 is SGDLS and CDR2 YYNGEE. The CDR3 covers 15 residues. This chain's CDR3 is CASSPSPTGSGELFF. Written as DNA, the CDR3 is TGTGCCAGCAGCCCCAGCCCGACAGGGTCCGGGGAGCTGTTTTTT.

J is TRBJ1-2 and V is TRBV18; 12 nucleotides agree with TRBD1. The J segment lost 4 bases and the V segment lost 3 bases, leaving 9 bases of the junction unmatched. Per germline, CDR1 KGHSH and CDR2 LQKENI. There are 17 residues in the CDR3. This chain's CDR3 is CASSPVGTGGVSYGYTF. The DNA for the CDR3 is TGTGCCAGCTCACCTGTCGGGACAGGGGGCGTGAGCTATGGCTACACCTTC.

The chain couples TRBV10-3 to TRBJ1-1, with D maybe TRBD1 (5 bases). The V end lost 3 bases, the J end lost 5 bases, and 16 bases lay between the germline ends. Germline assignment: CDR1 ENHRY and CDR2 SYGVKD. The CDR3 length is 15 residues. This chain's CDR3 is CAISEPTQRGTEAFF. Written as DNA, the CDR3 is TGTGCCATCAGTGAACCTACCCAGCGGGGGACTGAAGCTTTCTTT.

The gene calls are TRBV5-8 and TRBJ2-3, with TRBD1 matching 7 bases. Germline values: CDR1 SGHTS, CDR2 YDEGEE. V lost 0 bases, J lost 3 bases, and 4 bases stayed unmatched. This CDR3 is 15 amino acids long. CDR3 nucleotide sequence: TGTGCCAGCAGCTTGGAGGGCAGGGGGACAGATACGCAGTATTTT. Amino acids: CASSLEGRGTDTQYF.

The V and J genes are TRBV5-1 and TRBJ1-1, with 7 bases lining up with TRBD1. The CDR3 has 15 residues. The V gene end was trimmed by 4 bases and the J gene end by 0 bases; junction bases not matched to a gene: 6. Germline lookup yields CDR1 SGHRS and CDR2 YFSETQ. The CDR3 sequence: CASSVTGTVNTEAFF. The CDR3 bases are TGCGCCAGCAGCGTGACCGGGACAGTGAACACTGAAGCTTTCTTT.

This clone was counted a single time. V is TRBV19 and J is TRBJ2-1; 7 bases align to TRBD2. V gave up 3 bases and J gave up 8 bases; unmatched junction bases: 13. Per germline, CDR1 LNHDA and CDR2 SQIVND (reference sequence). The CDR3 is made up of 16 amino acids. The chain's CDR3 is CASSMRGQGGFDEQFF. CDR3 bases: TGTGCCAGTAGTATGAGAGGCCAGGGAGGGTTCGATGAGCAGTTCTTC. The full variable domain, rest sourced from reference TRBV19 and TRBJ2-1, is DGGITQSPKYLFRKEGQNVTLSCEQNLNHDAMYWYRQDPGQGLRLIYYSQIVNDFQKGDIAEGYSVSREKKESFPLTVTSAQKNPTAFYLCASSMRGQGGFDEQFFGPGTRLTVL.